The 23 T cell receptor beta chains below all came from one sample that was sequenced in a study of blood T cell repertoires in COVID-19. Clones were read by immunoSEQ multiplex PCR, and TCRdb kept only the in-frame ones, dropping some. The table includes more than 200,000 clones, 82% detected once. The sequencing sample was made of peripheral blood. The origin of the receptors is a woman older than 75 with COVID-19, enrolled during active disease.

The V and J genes are TRBV2 and TRBJ2-7, with 9 bases fitting TRBD1. CDR1 is SNHLY and CDR2 is FYNNEI in the germline V gene. The CDR3 runs 16 residues. With 6 bases clipped from V and 0 bases from J, the junction kept 9 bases outside the gene matches. The CDR3 DNA is TGTGCCAGCAGGGGACAGGGTTTCTCTTCCTCCTACGAGCAGTACTTC. Its translation: CASRGQGFSSSYEQYF.

The V and J genes are TRBV3-1 (or the pseudogene TRBV3-2) and TRBJ1-1; possible D gene TRBD1, 6 bases. Germline CDR1 and CDR2: LGHDT and YNNKEL (reference sequence). Trimming took 2 bases from V and 9 from J, leaving 16 bases between them. The CDR3 totals 14 residues. CDR3 residues: CASSQTSTGSKAFF. CDR3 DNA sequence: TGTGCCAGCAGCCAAACTTCGACAGGATCCAAAGCTTTCTTT.

This clone was counted between two and nine times. CDR3 loop: CASSQGTGRTDTQYF. The CDR3 coding sequence is TGTGCCAGCAGCCAAGGGACAGGGCGCACAGATACGCAGTATTTT. The chain has TRBV28 and TRBJ2-3; 9 bases line up with TRBD1. The germline V gene encodes CDR1 MDHEN and CDR2 SYDVKM. V trimming: 6 bases; J trimming: 1 base; junction bases outside the gene matches: 5. The CDR3 is made up of 15 amino acids.

This chain connects TRBV19 to TRBJ2-4; 10 nucleotides align to TRBD1. Germline V CDR1 and CDR2: LNHDA, SQIVND (reference sequence). The V gene end was trimmed by 6 bases and the J gene end by 4 bases; junction bases not matched to a gene: 6. The CDR3 is 15 residues long. CDR3 DNA sequence: TGTGCCAGTAGGATCGGGACAGGGGCTAAAAACATTCAGTACTTC. Translating gives CASRIGTGAKNIQYF.

This chain joins TRBV10-3 and TRBJ2-7; 7 bases align to TRBD1. The CDR3 consists of 13 residues. After removal of 8 bases from V and 4 bases from J, the junction contained 8 bases not matched to a gene. Germline CDR1 is ENHRY and CDR2 is SYGVKD. The CDR3 loop reads CAIGLGTAYEQYF. The CDR3, as DNA: TGTGCCATCGGCTTAGGGACAGCATACGAGCAGTACTTC.

The genes are TRBV7-9 and TRBJ2-1, with D maybe TRBD1 (6 bases). The CDR3 covers 13 residues. Germline assignment: CDR1 SEHNR and CDR2 FQNEAQ (reference sequence). Trimming took 3 bases from V and 8 from J, leaving 11 bases between them. CDR3 nucleotide sequence: TGTGCCAGCAGCTTCGGGGCAGGGGATGAGCAGTTCTTC. This translates into CASSFGAGDEQFF.

V gene TRBV3-1 (or the pseudogene TRBV3-2) combines with J gene TRBJ2-3, with D maybe TRBD2 (5 bases). The V end lost 4 bases, the J end lost 3 bases, and 14 bases lay between the germline ends. There are 15 residues in the CDR3. Germline V gene data show CDR1 as LGHDT and CDR2 as YNNKEL (reference sequence). CDR3 sequence: CASSPPSPHTDTQYF. The CDR3, as DNA: TGTGCCAGCAGCCCACCTAGCCCCCATACAGATACGCAGTATTTT.

This chain joins TRBV28 and TRBJ2-7; no clear D. CDR1 and CDR2 from the germline V gene are MDHEN and SYDVKM. V was shortened by 2 bases and J by 6 bases, with 5 bases between the two germline ends. CDR3 size: 11 residues. The CDR3 DNA is TGTGCCAGCAGTTTAAGGAGCGAGCAGTACTTC. Translating gives CASSLRSEQYF.

This chain connects TRBV3-1 (or the pseudogene TRBV3-2) to TRBJ1-2; 7 positions match TRBD1. Germline lookup yields CDR1 LGHDT and CDR2 YNNKEL (reference sequence). This CDR3 region has 16 residues. V was pared by 2 bases and J by 4 bases, with 10 bases of the junction left unmatched. The CDR3 nucleotides are TGTGCCAGCAGCCAATGGGGGACAGCGACTAGCTATGGCTACACCTTC. Its protein is CASSQWGTATSYGYTF.

In its sample, this clone was seen a few times. The chain combines TRBV27 with TRBJ2-2, with 7 positions matching TRBD1. The CDR3 is 16 residues long. Germline-derived CDR1 and CDR2 are MNHEY and SMNVEV (reference sequence). V dropped 4 bases and J dropped 1; count of bases not matched to a gene: 6. The CDR3 sequence is CASSSQTGLNTGELFF. For the CDR3, the DNA is TGTGCCAGCAGTTCACAGACAGGGCTGAACACCGGGGAGCTGTTTTTT.

The table lists this clone with many counts. V and J are TRBV29-1 and TRBJ1-2; 7 bases agree with TRBD1. This CDR3 is built from 13 residues. Germline-derived CDR1 and CDR2 are SQVTM and ANQGSEA. V gave up 5 bases and J gave up 4 bases; unmatched junction bases: 7. In nucleotides, the CDR3 is TGCAGCGTTCGACAGGGTGCCAGCTATGGCTACACCTTC. Its protein product is CSVRQGASYGYTF.

The rearrangement links TRBV7-3 to TRBJ2-2; D not resolved. Germline assignment: CDR1 SGHTA and CDR2 FQGTGA. The ends were cut back, 5 bases at V and 6 bases at J, with 4 bases in the middle. This CDR3 is built from 11 residues. CDR3 in DNA: TGTGCCAGCAGCCGGGCCGGGGAGCTGTTTTTT. It translates to CASSRAGELFF.

The CDR3: CASSWTGGNQPQHF. In nucleotides, the CDR3 is TGTGCCAGCAGTTGGACAGGGGGCAATCAGCCCCAGCATTTT. The chain recombines TRBV27 with TRBJ1-5; the match to TRBD1 covers 9 bases. Per the germline V gene, CDR1 is MNHEY and CDR2 is SMNVEV (reference sequence). The CDR3 totals 14 residues. Losses at the gene ends were 4 bases for V and 2 bases for J; bases not matched to a gene: 0.

The rearrangement joins TRBV2 to TRBJ1-5; D not certain. Trimming shortened V by 9 bases and J by 7 bases, and 19 bases separated the two germline ends. Germline V gives CDR1 SNHLY, CDR2 FYNNEI. This CDR3 is built from 14 residues. This CDR3 reads CASTYEGVTQPQHF. Written as DNA, the CDR3 is TGTGCCAGTACCTACGAGGGCGTAACACAGCCCCAGCATTTT.

The chain has TRBV19 and TRBJ2-7; maybe TRBD1 (5 bases). The CDR3 totals 14 residues. V lost 2 bases to trimming and J lost 1 base, with 9 bases between them. Germline values: CDR1 LNHDA, CDR2 SQIVND (reference sequence). Written as DNA, the CDR3 is TGTGCCAGTAGTATAAAAGGGGATTCCTACGAGCAGTACTTC. Its protein is CASSIKGDSYEQYF.

This chain connects TRBV5-4 to TRBJ1-2; D possibly corresponds to TRBD1 (6 bases). This CDR3 region has 14 residues. In germline, CDR1 is SGHNT, CDR2 YYREEE (reference sequence). The V gene lost 4 bases and the J gene lost 4 bases, with 14 bases spanning the gap. CDR3 protein: CASSIRQEGYGYTF. DNA for the CDR3: TGTGCCAGCAGCATACGACAGGAAGGCTATGGCTACACCTTC.

V is TRBV6-5 and J is TRBJ2-7, with D unclear. Trimming removed 2 bases at V and 2 bases at J, with 13 bases between. The length of the CDR3 is 15 residues. Germline values: CDR1 MNHEY, CDR2 SVGAGI. The CDR3 loop is CASSYRPTITYEQYF. DNA of the CDR3: TGTGCCAGCAGTTACCGTCCTACTATCACCTACGAGCAGTACTTC.

Only one count was recorded for this clone. V and J are TRBV6-5 and TRBJ1-1; D remains unclear. CDR1 and CDR2 (germline): MNHEY, SVGAGI. The CDR3 runs to 13 residues. The ends were cut back, 11 bases at V and 0 bases at J, with 13 bases in the middle. This chain's CDR3 is CASTAGVNTEAFF. The CDR3 DNA reads as TGTGCCTCGACGGCAGGCGTGAACACTGAAGCTTTCTTT.

The V gene is TRBV18, the J gene TRBJ1-1; tentatively, D is TRBD1 (5 bases). The V end lost 2 bases, the J end lost 3 bases, and 16 bases lay between the germline ends. CDR3 length: 16 residues. Germline lookup yields CDR1 KGHSH and CDR2 LQKENI. Here the CDR3 reads CASSPRTTDGHTEAFF. The CDR3 DNA follows: TGTGCCAGCTCACCAAGGACGACAGATGGACACACTGAAGCTTTCTTT.

The V and J genes are TRBV7-9 and TRBJ1-6; D gene unclear. The ends were cut back, 6 bases at V and 4 bases at J, with 10 bases in the middle. Germline CDR1 is SEHNR and CDR2 is FQNEAQ (reference sequence). The CDR3 loop spans 14 amino acids. The CDR3 loop reads CASSPGDYNSPLHF. The CDR3 DNA follows: TGTGCCAGCAGTCCGGGAGATTATAATTCACCCCTCCACTTT.

This clone occurred once. This rearrangement joins TRBV19 to TRBJ2-3; TRBD2 matches at 10 bases. CDR1 LNHDA and CDR2 SQIVND come from the germline V gene (reference sequence). The length of the CDR3 is 16 residues. V lost 1 base, J lost 4 bases, and 5 bases stayed unmatched. As DNA, the CDR3 is TGTGCCAGTAGTATAGCTGCTAGCGGGAGTTCAGATACGCAGTATTTT. Translated: CASSIAASGSSDTQYF.

The chain combines TRBV5-1 with TRBJ1-5, with a weak D call TRBD1 (5 bases). The CDR3 has 14 residues. Trimming left V 0 bases short and J 5 bases short, with 9 bases between. CDR1 is SGHRS and CDR2 is YFSETQ in the germline V gene. This CDR3 reads CASSLDGRDQPQHF. CDR3 bases: TGCGCCAGCAGCTTGGACGGCAGGGATCAGCCCCAGCATTTT.

J is TRBJ1-1 and V is TRBV5-1, with D perhaps matching TRBD1 (5 bases). Trimming left V 4 bases short and J 3 bases short, with 13 bases between. CDR1 is SGHRS and CDR2 is YFSETQ in the germline V gene. The CDR3 totals 14 residues. CDR3 in amino acids: CASSKLGGDTEAFF. CDR3 in DNA: TGCGCCAGCAGCAAGCTTGGAGGGGACACTGAAGCTTTCTTT.